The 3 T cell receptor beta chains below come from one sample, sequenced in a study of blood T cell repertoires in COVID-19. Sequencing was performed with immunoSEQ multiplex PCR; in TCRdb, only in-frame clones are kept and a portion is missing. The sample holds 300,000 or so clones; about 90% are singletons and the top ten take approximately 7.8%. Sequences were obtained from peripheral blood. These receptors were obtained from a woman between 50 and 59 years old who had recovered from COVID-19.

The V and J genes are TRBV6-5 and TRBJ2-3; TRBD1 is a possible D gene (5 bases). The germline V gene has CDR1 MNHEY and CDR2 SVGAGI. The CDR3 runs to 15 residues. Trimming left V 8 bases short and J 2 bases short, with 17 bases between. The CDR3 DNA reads TGTGCCAGCCACCTTGACAGCGTTGTCACAGATACGCAGTATTTT. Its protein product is CASHLDSVVTDTQYF.

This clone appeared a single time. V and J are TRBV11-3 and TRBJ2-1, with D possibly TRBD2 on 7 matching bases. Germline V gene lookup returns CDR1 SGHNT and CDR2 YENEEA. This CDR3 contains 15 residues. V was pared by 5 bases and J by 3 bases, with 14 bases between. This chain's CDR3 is CASSHRGADYNEQFF. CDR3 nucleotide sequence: TGTGCCAGCAGCCACCGGGGGGCCGACTACAATGAGCAGTTCTTC.

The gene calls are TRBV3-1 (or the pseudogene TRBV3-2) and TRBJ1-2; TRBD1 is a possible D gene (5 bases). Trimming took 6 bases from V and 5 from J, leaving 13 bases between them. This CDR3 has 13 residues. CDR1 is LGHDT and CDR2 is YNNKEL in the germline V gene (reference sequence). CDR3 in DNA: TGTGCCAGCAGTCAGGCCGGGGGGTATGGCTACACCTTC. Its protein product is CASSQAGGYGYTF.